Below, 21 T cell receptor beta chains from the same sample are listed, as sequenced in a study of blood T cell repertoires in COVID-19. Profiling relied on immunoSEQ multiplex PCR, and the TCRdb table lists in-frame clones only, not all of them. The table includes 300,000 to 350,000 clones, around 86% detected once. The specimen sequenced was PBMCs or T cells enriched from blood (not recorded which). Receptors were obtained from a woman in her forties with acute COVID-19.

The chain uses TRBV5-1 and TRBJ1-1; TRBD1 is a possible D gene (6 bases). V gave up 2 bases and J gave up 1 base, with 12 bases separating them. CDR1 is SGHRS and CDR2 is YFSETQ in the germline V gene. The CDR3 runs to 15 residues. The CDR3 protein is CASSLDRLRNTEAFF. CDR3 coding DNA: TGCGCCAGCAGCTTAGACAGGTTGAGGAACACTGAAGCTTTCTTT. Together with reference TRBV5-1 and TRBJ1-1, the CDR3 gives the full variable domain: KAGVTQTPRYLIKTRGQQVTLSCSPISGHRSVSWYQQTPGQGLQFLFEYFSETQRNKGNFPGRFSGRQFSNSRSEMNVSTLELGDSALYLCASSLDRLRNTEAFFGQGTRLTVV.

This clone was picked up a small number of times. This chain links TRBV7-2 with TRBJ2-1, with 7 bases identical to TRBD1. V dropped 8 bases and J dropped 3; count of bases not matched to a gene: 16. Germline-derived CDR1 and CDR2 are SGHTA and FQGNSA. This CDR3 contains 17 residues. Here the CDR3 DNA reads TGTGCCAGCGTACCCTCCTCCGGGACAGATTTCTACAATGAGCAGTTCTTC. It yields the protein CASVPSSGTDFYNEQFF.

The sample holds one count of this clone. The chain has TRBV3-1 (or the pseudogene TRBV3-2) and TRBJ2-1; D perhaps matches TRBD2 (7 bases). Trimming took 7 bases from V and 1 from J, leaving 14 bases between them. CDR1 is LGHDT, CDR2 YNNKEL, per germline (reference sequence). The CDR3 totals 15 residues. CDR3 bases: TGTGCCAGCAAGAGGGGAGGGGGTTCCTACAATGAGCAGTTCTTC. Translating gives CASKRGGGSYNEQFF.

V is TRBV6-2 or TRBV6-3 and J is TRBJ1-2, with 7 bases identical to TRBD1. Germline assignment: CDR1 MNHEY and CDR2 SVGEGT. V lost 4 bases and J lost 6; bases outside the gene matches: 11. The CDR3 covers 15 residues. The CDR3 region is CASSSPIYRGDGYTF. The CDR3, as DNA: TGTGCCAGCAGTTCCCCGATCTACAGGGGCGATGGCTACACCTTC.

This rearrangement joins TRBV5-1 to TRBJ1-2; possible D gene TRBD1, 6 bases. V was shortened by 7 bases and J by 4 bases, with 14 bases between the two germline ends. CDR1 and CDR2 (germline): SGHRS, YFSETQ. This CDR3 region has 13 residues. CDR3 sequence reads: CASSTGHSYGYTF. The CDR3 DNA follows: TGCGCCAGCTCCACGGGACACTCCTATGGCTACACCTTC. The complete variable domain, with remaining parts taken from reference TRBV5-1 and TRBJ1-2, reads KAGVTQTPRYLIKTRGQQVTLSCSPISGHRSVSWYQQTPGQGLQFLFEYFSETQRNKGNFPGRFSGRQFSNSRSEMNVSTLELGDSALYLCASSTGHSYGYTFGSGTRLTVV.

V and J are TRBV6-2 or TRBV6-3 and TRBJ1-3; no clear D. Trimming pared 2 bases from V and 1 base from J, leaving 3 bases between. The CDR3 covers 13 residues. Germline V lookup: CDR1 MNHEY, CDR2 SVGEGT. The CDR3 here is CASSYRSGNTIYF. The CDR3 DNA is TGTGCCAGCAGTTACCGGTCTGGAAACACCATATATTTT.

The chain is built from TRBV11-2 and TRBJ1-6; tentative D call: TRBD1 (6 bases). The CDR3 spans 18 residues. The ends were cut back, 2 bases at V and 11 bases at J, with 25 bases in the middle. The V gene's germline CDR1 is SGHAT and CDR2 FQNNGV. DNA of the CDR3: TGTGCCAGCAGCTTACGCCCGGGGGGCTATCTATCACAACCACCCCTCCACTTT. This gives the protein CASSLRPGGYLSQPPLHF.

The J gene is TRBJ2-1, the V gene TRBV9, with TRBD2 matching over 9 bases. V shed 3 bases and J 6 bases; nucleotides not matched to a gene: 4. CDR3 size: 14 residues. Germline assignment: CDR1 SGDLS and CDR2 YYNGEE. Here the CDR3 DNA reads TGTGCCAGCAGCGGAGTAGCGGGAGTCAATGAGCAGTTCTTC. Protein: CASSGVAGVNEQFF.

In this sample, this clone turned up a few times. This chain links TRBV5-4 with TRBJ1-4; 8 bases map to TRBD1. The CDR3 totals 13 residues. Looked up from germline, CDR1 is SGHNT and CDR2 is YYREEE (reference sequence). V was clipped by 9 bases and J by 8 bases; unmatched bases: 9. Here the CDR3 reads CATGQGRPEKLFF. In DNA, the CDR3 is TGTGCCACCGGACAGGGCCGTCCCGAAAAACTGTTTTTT.

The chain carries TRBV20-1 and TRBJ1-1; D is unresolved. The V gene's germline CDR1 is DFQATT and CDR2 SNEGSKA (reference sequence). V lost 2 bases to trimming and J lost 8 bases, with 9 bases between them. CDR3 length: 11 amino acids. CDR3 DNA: TGCAGTGCTAGATTGGGGAGGGAAGCTTTCTTT. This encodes CSARLGREAFF.

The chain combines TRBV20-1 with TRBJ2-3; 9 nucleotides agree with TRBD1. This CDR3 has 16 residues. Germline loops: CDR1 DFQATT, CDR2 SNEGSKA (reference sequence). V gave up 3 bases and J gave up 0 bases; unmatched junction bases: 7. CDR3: CSASSPGTGSTDTQYF. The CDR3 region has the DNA TGCAGTGCTAGTTCCCCCGGGACAGGGAGCACAGATACGCAGTATTTT.

The CDR3 spells CASSLLEGAGNTIYF. In nucleotides, the CDR3 is TGTGCCAGCAGTTTACTAGAGGGGGCGGGAAACACCATATATTTT. This chain joins TRBV28 and TRBJ1-3; 7 bases agree with TRBD1. The CDR3 is 15 residues long. CDR1 MDHEN and CDR2 SYDVKM come from the germline V gene. The V gene end was trimmed by 2 bases and the J gene end by 4 bases; junction bases not matched to a gene: 5.

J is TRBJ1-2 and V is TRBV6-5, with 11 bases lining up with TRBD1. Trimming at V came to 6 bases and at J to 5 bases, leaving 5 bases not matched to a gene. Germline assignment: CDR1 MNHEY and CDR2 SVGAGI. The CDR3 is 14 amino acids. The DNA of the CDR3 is TGTGCCAGCAGCTGGACAGGGGGCGGGTATGGCTACACCTTC. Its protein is CASSWTGGGYGYTF.

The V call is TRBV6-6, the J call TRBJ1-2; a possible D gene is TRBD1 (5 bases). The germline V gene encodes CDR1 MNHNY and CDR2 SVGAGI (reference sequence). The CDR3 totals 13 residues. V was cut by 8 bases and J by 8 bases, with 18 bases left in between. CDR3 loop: CASLGEGTKGYTF. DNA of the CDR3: TGTGCCAGCCTTGGGGAGGGGACGAAGGGCTACACCTTC.

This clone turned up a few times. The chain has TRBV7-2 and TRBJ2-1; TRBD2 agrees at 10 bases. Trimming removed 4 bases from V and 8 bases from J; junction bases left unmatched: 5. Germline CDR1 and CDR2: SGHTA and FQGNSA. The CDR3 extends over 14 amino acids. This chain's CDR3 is CASSSRGTSDEQFF. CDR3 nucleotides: TGTGCCAGCAGCTCTCGGGGGACTAGCGATGAGCAGTTCTTC.

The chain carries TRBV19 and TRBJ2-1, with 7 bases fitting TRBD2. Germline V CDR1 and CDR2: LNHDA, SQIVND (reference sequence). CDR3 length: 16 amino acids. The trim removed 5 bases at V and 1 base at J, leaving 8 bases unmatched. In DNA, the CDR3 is TGTGCCAGTAGTCAAACTAGCGCGTCTTCCTACAATGAGCAGTTCTTC. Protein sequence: CASSQTSASSYNEQFF.

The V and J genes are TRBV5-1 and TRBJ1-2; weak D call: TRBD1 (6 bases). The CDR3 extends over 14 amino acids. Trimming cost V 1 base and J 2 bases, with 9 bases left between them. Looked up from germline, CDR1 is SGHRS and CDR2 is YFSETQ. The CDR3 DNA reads TGCGCCAGCAGCTTGAACAGGGCAAACTATGGCTACACCTTC. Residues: CASSLNRANYGYTF.

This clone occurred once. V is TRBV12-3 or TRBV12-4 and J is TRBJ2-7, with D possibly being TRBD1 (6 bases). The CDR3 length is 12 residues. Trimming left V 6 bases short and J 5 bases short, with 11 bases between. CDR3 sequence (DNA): TGTGCCAGCAGCAAGAGGACAGACGAGCAGTACTTC. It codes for CASSKRTDEQYF.

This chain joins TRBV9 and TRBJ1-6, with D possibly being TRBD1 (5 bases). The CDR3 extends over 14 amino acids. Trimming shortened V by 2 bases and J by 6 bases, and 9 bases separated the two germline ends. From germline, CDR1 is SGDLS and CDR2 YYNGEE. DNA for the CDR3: TGTGCCAGCAGCGTCAGGGTCGGTAATTCACCCCTCCACTTT. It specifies CASSVRVGNSPLHF.

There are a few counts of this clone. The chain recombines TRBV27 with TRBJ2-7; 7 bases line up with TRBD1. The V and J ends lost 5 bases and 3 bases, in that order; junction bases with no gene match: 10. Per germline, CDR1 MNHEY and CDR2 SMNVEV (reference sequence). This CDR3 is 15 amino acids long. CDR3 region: CASSIAPGQFYEQYF. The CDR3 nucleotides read TGTGCCAGCAGTATAGCCCCGGGACAGTTCTACGAGCAGTACTTC.

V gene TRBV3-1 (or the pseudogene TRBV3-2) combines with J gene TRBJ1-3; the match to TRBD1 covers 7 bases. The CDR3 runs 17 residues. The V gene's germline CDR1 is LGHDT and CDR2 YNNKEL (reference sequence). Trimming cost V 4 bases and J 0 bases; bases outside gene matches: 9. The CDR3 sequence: CASSPADRSSSGNTIYF. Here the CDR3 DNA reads TGTGCCAGCAGCCCCGCGGACAGGTCCAGCTCTGGAAACACCATATATTTT.